These 14 T cell receptor beta chains originate from one sample sequenced in a study of cytomegalovirus exposure and HLA in healthy donors. This PCR relied on a set of 60 Vbeta primers and 13 Jbeta primers. Libraries were prepared by immunoSEQ multiplex PCR; TCRdb keeps only in-frame clonotypes and omits some of them. The table has some 140,000 clones, 70% to 80% seen once. The sample was PBMCs. The receptor set was obtained from a young man in good health and CMV-seronegative.

The chain couples TRBV11-2 to TRBJ1-1; D not certain. Trimming stripped 0 bases from V and 0 bases from J, with 11 bases between. Germline V gives CDR1 SGHAT, CDR2 FQNNGV. The CDR3 is 16 amino acids. The CDR3 DNA reads as TGTGCCAGCAGCTTAGATTTAGTGATAATGAACACTGAAGCTTTCTTT. Translated, it gives CASSLDLVIMNTEAFF.

This clone occurred a few times. This chain links TRBV11-2 with TRBJ1-1; tentative D call: TRBD1 (6 bases). The CDR3 loop spans 16 amino acids. Trimming took 5 bases from V and 0 from J, leaving 16 bases between them. In germline, CDR1 is SGHAT, CDR2 FQNNGV. DNA of the CDR3: TGTGCCAGCAGCGGAAGGACAGCCGACTTGAACACTGAAGCTTTCTTT. This sequence encodes CASSGRTADLNTEAFF.

J is TRBJ2-1 and V is TRBV19; D is possibly TRBD1 (6 bases). This CDR3 has 13 residues. V was cut by 7 bases and J by 4 bases, with 11 bases left in between. Germline values: CDR1 LNHDA, CDR2 SQIVND (reference sequence). Written as DNA, the CDR3 is TGTGCCAGTACCCCGGACAGTTACAATGAGCAGTTCTTC. Its protein product is CASTPDSYNEQFF. The full variable domain, in which reference TRBV19 and TRBJ2-1 provide the parts outside the CDR3, is DGGITQSPKYLFRKEGQNVTLSCEQNLNHDAMYWYRQDPGQGLRLIYYSQIVNDFQKGDIAEGYSVSREKKESFPLTVTSAQKNPTAFYLCASTPDSYNEQFFGPGTRLTVL.

This clone was counted only a few times. The CDR3 nucleotides read TGTGCCAGCACCCCGAGGGGGCGGGGTAATGAAAAACTGTTTTTT. Amino acid sequence: CASTPRGRGNEKLFF. V gene TRBV6-6 combines with J gene TRBJ1-4; 7 nucleotides line up with TRBD1. V shed 7 bases, J shed 4 bases, and the junction held 9 bases outside the gene matches. Germline CDR1 MNHNY, CDR2 SVGAGI (reference sequence). This CDR3 region has 15 residues.

The CDR3 sequence: CASSEAYEQYF. CDR3 bases: TGCGCCAGCAGCGAGGCCTACGAGCAGTACTTC. J is TRBJ2-7 and V is TRBV5-1; the D is unclear. Trimming left V 4 bases short and J 2 bases short, with 4 bases between. Per the germline V gene, CDR1 is SGHRS and CDR2 is YFSETQ. The CDR3 length is 11 residues.

The chain has TRBV29-1 and TRBJ2-7, with TRBD1 matching over 8 bases. The germline V gene has CDR1 SQVTM and CDR2 ANQGSEA. J gave up 6 bases and V 6 bases, and 4 bases lay outside the gene matches. This CDR3 spans 11 amino acids. The CDR3 nucleotides read TGCAGCGTGGGCAGGGGGCCCGAGCAGTACTTC. Translated, it gives CSVGRGPEQYF.

The V call is TRBV18, the J call TRBJ2-1; 12 bases map to TRBD2. The CDR3 is made up of 16 amino acids. CDR1 is KGHSH, CDR2 LQKENI, per germline. V was clipped by 6 bases and J by 0 bases; unmatched bases: 3. Here the CDR3 DNA reads TGTGCCAGCTCCCGGACTAGCGGGACCTCCTACAATGAGCAGTTCTTC. Translated, it gives CASSRTSGTSYNEQFF.

In nucleotides, the CDR3 is TGTGCCAGCAGACTCTACAGGGTCGGAGAAGCTTTCTTT. Encoded protein: CASRLYRVGEAFF. This sequence joins TRBV28 and TRBJ1-1; D possibly corresponds to TRBD1 (6 bases). CDR3 length: 13 residues. Germline CDR1 and CDR2: MDHEN and SYDVKM. Trimming removed 6 bases at V and 8 bases at J, with 16 bases between.

This clone was observed once. The V and J genes are TRBV7-2 and TRBJ2-1; TRBD2 might be the D (5 bases). The CDR3 loop spans 14 amino acids. V was cut by 2 bases and J by 3 bases, with 8 bases left in between. Looked up from germline, CDR1 is SGHTA and CDR2 is FQGNSA. The CDR3 DNA sequence: TGTGCCAGCAGCTTACTGGGGAGCTACAATGAGCAGTTCTTC. It yields the protein CASSLLGSYNEQFF.

The chain is built from TRBV5-4 and TRBJ2-3; D is ambiguous. CDR1 and CDR2 (germline): SGHNT, YYREEE (reference sequence). Trimming stripped 3 bases from V and 2 bases from J, with 10 bases between. The CDR3 runs to 14 residues. DNA of the CDR3: TGTGCCAGCAGCTCCCGAAGCGTCACAGATACGCAGTATTTT. It encodes CASSSRSVTDTQYF.

J is TRBJ1-6 and V is TRBV6-5; 8 nucleotides line up with TRBD1. The germline CDR1 and CDR2 sequences are MNHEY and SVGAGI. This CDR3 spans 15 amino acids. V was pared by 2 bases and J by 13 bases, with 10 bases of the junction left unmatched. The DNA of the CDR3 is TGTGCCAGCAGTTACAGGGGGACAGGACTAGATCCCCTCCACTTT. This encodes CASSYRGTGLDPLHF.

The chain's CDR3 is CASSPLSGLNTEAFF. CDR3 bases: TGTGCCAGCTCACCACTTTCGGGGTTGAACACTGAAGCTTTCTTT. This chain links TRBV18 with TRBJ1-1; D is uncertain. V lost 1 base to trimming and J lost 0 bases, with 9 bases between them. CDR1 and CDR2 from the germline V gene are KGHSH and LQKENI. The CDR3 has 15 residues.

This chain uses TRBV4-1 with TRBJ2-7; D unresolved. This CDR3 has 13 amino acids. CDR1 is MGHRA, CDR2 YSYEKL, per germline. With 1 base removed from V and 3 bases from J, the gap between germline ends came to 7 bases. CDR3 nucleotide sequence: TGCGCCAGCAGCCAAGGACTTCTCTACGAGCAGTACTTC. This sequence encodes CASSQGLLYEQYF.

V and J are TRBV7-9 and TRBJ2-1; TRBD2 matches at 9 bases. After removal of 5 bases from V and 8 bases from J, the junction contained 4 bases not matched to a gene. The germline gives CDR1 SEHNR, CDR2 FQNEAQ (reference sequence). The CDR3 extends over 13 amino acids. CDR3 in amino acids: CASSPGTSYEQFF. The CDR3 nucleotides are TGTGCCAGCAGCCCCGGGACTAGCTATGAGCAGTTCTTC.